Listed below are T cell receptor beta chains from one sample, sequenced in a study of cytomegalovirus exposure and HLA in healthy donors. Sequenced by immunoSEQ multiplex PCR; TCRdb stores in-frame clones only, minus some. The listing records tens of thousands of clones. Sequences were obtained from PBMCs. The receptor set was obtained from a woman in her sixties in good health and CMV-seropositive. Each CDR3 is given without its conserved first and last residue. Fields, in order: V gene, D gene, CDR3 protein. The D gene is left open where the match is weak.

>TRBV18|-
ASSPSSSGNTDTQY
>TRBV5-5|-
ASSLVAGLANQPQH
>TRBV6-5|-
ASRGSRGDGYT
>TRBV23-1|-
ASSHAERGGADGYT
>TRBV25-1|TRBD2
ASSVAGGPYEQY
>TRBV7-9|-
ASTPPGAGELF
>TRBV6-5|-
ASSYRGGYYGYT
>TRBV9|TRBD1
ASSTRTGNSGNTIY
>TRBV6-1|-
ASSETSGGLPLH
>TRBV2|TRBD1
AGGIGTDTQY
>TRBV11-2|-
ASSLIFNTEAF
>TRBV5-1|TRBD1
ASSMTGIEQY
>TRBV19|TRBD1
ASRDRGTNSPLH
>TRBV5-1|-
ASSAALNTDYNSPLH
>TRBV28|-
ASTPAGGGGNQPQH
>TRBV28|-
ASSSEGLAKNIQY
>TRBV5-6|-
ASSSLDWEQF
>TRBV6-1|-
ASREPNGYEQY
>TRBV5-1|-
ASSLSGGQGTDTQY
>TRBV6-1|TRBD2
ASSGGLAGSPYEQY
>TRBV29-1|-
SVDRGNTEAF
>TRBV7-9|TRBD2
ASSLVRGGLAGGDEQF
>TRBV15|-
ATSRVRDTQY
>TRBV11-3|-
ASSTGQGAAYEQY
>TRBV19|-
ASSLSSLPPGKYEQY